Shown below are 11 T cell receptor beta chains from a single sample sequenced in a study of blood T cell repertoires in COVID-19 (dated by TCRdb to the early 2020s). Library construction relied on the immunoSEQ multiplex PCR assay. TCRdb took this table from immuneACCESS and kept in-frame rearrangements with V and J called. Such tables lack part of the clones; where checked against another copy, unresolved V genes explain under half of the gap, and the rest is unexplained. The sample profile shows 200,000 to 250,000 clones; roughly four fifths of them were found once. The leading ten clones occupy 7.6% of the sample. Sample: peripheral blood. Receptor source: a woman aged 45-59 years with active or convalescent COVID-19.

The rearrangement joins TRBV28 to TRBJ1-6; 9 positions match TRBD1. V was clipped by 6 bases and J by 10 bases; unmatched bases: 10. The CDR3 has 15 amino acids. Germline V gene data show CDR1 as MDHEN and CDR2 as SYDVKM. The CDR3: CASSPGDRERSPLHF. The CDR3 nucleotides are TGTGCCAGCAGCCCCGGGGACAGGGAAAGGTCACCCCTCCACTTT.

This chain links TRBV27 with TRBJ2-2; weak D call: TRBD2 (6 bases). Germline V gives CDR1 MNHEY, CDR2 SMNVEV (reference sequence). The CDR3 has 15 residues. V was shortened by 5 bases and J by 6 bases, with 16 bases between the two germline ends. The CDR3 loop is CASSAYRTSSGELFF. DNA of the CDR3: TGTGCCAGCAGTGCCTACCGAACTAGCTCCGGGGAGCTGTTTTTT.

The rearrangement links TRBV15 to TRBJ1-1; D gene uncertain. Deletions cut 5 bases from V and 0 bases from J, with 7 bases between. The CDR3 extends over 13 amino acids. In germline, CDR1 is LNHNV, CDR2 YYDKDF (reference sequence). CDR3: CATSRQMNTEAFF. In DNA, the CDR3 is TGTGCCACCAGCCGCCAGATGAACACTGAAGCTTTCTTT.

This CDR3 is CSASPRTRQGGGYTF. The CDR3 DNA is TGCAGTGCTAGTCCCCGAACCCGTCAGGGCGGAGGCTACACCTTC. The chain carries TRBV20-1 and TRBJ1-2; a weak D match, TRBD1 (5 bases). The germline V gene has CDR1 DFQATT and CDR2 SNEGSKA (reference sequence). This CDR3 is 15 amino acids long. V was trimmed by 3 bases and J by 8 bases, leaving 22 bases between them.

This chain uses TRBV7-9 with TRBJ2-1; 13 nucleotides align to TRBD2. Losses at the gene ends were 6 bases for V and 5 bases for J; bases not matched to a gene: 4. The CDR3 sequence is 15 residues long. Germline V gives CDR1 SEHNR, CDR2 FQNEAQ (reference sequence). CDR3 sequence reads: CASSGGTSGDNEQFF. For the CDR3, the DNA is TGTGCCAGCAGTGGAGGGACTAGCGGGGACAATGAGCAGTTCTTC.

This clone was found a few times. The chain employs TRBV10-1 and TRBJ2-3; 7 bases match TRBD1. The CDR3 contains 16 residues. Germline CDR1 WNHNN, CDR2 SYGVQD (reference sequence). V gave up 0 bases and J gave up 1 base; unmatched junction bases: 4. Written as DNA, the CDR3 is TGCGCCAGCAGTGAGTCGAGGCAGGGGGGCACAGATACGCAGTATTTT. Amino acids: CASSESRQGGTDTQYF.

The chain recombines TRBV2 with TRBJ1-4; D might be TRBD1 (6 bases). The CDR3 is made up of 15 amino acids. V gave up 6 bases and J gave up 0 bases, with 11 bases separating them. Germline CDR1 SNHLY, CDR2 FYNNEI. Here the CDR3 DNA reads TGTGCCAGCAGGGCCCGGACAGCAACTAATGAAAAACTGTTTTTT. Protein sequence: CASRARTATNEKLFF.

DNA for the CDR3: TGCGCCAGCAGCACGGGAATAGCGGTTTACAATGAGCAGTTCTTC. Protein: CASSTGIAVYNEQFF. The chain links TRBV5-1 to TRBJ2-1; maybe TRBD2 (6 bases). CDR1 is SGHRS, CDR2 YFSETQ, per germline. V was pared by 4 bases and J by 4 bases, with 15 bases between. The CDR3 is made up of 15 amino acids.

This clone is labeled large. CDR3 protein: CASSQDRTGDHLIEKLFF. CDR3 nucleotides: TGCGCCAGCAGCCAAGATCGGACAGGGGACCATTTGATCGAAAAACTGTTTTTT. V usage is TRBV4-1 and J usage is TRBJ1-4; 9 bases are a match to TRBD1. The CDR3 spans 18 residues. With 0 bases clipped from V and 8 bases from J, the junction kept 13 bases outside the gene matches. Germline CDR1 is MGHRA and CDR2 is YSYEKL.

This chain connects TRBV5-5 to TRBJ2-5; the D gene is possibly TRBD1 (6 bases). This CDR3 contains 15 residues. Germline CDR1 SGHKS, CDR2 YYEKEE (reference sequence). V lost 4 bases, J lost 1 base, and 14 bases lay in between. CDR3 residues: CASSPDRPIQETQYF. The DNA for the CDR3 is TGTGCCAGCAGCCCCGACAGGCCCATCCAAGAGACCCAGTACTTC.

This clone was seen a few times. CDR3 in DNA: TGTGCCAGCAGCGGGACAGAAAATGGCTACACCTTC. This sequence encodes CASSGTENGYTF. This rearrangement joins TRBV5-4 to TRBJ1-2; 7 bases map to TRBD1. Per germline, CDR1 SGHNT and CDR2 YYREEE (reference sequence). J was trimmed by 6 bases and V by 4 bases; bases with no gene match: 3. The CDR3 loop spans 12 amino acids.